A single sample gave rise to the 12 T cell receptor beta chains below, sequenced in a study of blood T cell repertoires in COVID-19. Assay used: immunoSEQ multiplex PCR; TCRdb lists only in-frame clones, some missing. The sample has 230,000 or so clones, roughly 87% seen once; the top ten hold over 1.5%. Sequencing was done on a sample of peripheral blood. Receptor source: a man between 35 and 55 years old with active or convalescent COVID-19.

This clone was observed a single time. CDR3 protein: CASSPSRGTNSPLHF. Written as DNA, the CDR3 is TGTGCCAGCAGCCCCTCGCGGGGGACCAATTCACCCCTCCACTTT. J is TRBJ1-6 and V is TRBV5-5; a possible D gene is TRBD1 (5 bases). Germline CDR1 reads SGHKS; CDR2 reads YYEKEE (reference sequence). The V end was cut by 4 bases, the J end by 7 bases, with 15 bases between. CDR3 size: 15 residues.

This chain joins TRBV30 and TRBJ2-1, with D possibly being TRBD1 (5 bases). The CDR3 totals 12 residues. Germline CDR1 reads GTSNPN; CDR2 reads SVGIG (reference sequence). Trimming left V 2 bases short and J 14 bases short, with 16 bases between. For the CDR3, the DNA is TGTGCCTGGAGTCCGTCAGGGCCGCTTAAGTTCTTC. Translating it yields CAWSPSGPLKFF.

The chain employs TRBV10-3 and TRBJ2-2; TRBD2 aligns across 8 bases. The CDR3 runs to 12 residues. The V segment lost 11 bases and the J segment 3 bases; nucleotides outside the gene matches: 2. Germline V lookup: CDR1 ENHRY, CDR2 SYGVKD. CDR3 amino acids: CAFGGDTGELFF. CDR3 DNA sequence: TGTGCCTTCGGGGGGGACACCGGGGAGCTGTTTTTT.

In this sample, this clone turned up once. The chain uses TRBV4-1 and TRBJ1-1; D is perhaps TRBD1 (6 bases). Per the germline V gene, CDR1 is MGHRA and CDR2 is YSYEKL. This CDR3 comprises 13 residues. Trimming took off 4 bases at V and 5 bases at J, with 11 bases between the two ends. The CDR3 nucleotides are TGCGCCAGCAGCCCGGACAGAAGGACTGAAGCTTTCTTT. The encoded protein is CASSPDRRTEAFF.

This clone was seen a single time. The CDR3 is CASSLTTSYEQYF. The CDR3 DNA reads TGTGCCAGCAGTTTAACCACTTCCTACGAGCAGTACTTC. The chain links TRBV27 to TRBJ2-7; unclear D gene. V lost 2 bases and J lost 1, with 6 bases in between. CDR1 MNHEY and CDR2 SMNVEV come from the germline V gene (reference sequence). The CDR3 has 13 amino acids.

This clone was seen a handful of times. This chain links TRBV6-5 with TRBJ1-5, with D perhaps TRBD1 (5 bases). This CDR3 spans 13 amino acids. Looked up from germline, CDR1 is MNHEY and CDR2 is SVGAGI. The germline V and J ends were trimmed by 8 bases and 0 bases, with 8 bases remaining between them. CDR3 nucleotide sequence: TGTGCCAGCCGAGACAGTAGCAATCAGCCCCAGCATTTT. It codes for CASRDSSNQPQHF.

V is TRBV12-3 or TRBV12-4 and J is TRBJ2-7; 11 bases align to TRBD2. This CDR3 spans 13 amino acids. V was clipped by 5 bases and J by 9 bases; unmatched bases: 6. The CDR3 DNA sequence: TGTGCCAGCAGTAAACTAGCGGGGGATGGGCAGTACTTC. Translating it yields CASSKLAGDGQYF.

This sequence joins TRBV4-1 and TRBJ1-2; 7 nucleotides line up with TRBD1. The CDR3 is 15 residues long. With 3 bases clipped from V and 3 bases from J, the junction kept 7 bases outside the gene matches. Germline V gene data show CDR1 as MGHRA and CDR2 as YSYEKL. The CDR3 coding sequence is TGCGCCAGCAGCCACGCCGGGACAGCAGACTATGGCTACACCTTC. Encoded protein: CASSHAGTADYGYTF.

DNA of the CDR3: TGTGCCACCAGCAGACAGGGGGCCGGGGCCAACGTCCTGACTTTC. Amino acid sequence: CATSRQGAGANVLTF. The chain carries TRBV15 and TRBJ2-6; the match to TRBD1 covers 8 bases. CDR1 LNHNV and CDR2 YYDKDF come from the germline V gene (reference sequence). V dropped 2 bases and J dropped 4; count of bases not matched to a gene: 1. This CDR3 contains 15 residues. Complete variable domain (other parts from reference TRBV15 and TRBJ2-6): DAMVIQNPRYQVTQFGKPVTLSCSQTLNHNVMYWYQQKSSQAPKLLFHYYDKDFNNEADTPDNFQSRRPNTSFCFLDIRSPGLGDTAMYLCATSRQGAGANVLTFGAGSRLTVL.

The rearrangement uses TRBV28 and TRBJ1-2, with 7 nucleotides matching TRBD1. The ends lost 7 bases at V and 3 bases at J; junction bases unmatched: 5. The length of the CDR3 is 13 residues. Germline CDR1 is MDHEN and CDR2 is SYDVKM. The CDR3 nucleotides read TGTGCCAGCAATCGCGGGACAGACTATGGCTACACCTTC. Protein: CASNRGTDYGYTF.

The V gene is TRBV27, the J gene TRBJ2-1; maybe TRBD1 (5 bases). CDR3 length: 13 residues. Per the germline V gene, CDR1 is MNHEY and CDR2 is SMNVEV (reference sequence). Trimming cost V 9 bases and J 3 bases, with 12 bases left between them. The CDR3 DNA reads TGTGCCAGTTCGGACACCCTCTACAATGAGCAGTTCTTC. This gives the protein CASSDTLYNEQFF.

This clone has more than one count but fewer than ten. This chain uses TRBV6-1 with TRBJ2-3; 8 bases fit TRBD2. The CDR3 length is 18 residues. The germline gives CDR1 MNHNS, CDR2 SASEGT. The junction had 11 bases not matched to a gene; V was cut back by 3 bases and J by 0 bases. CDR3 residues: CASSEGTRRGASTDTQYF. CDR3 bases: TGTGCCAGCAGTGAGGGGACGAGGCGGGGGGCCAGCACAGATACGCAGTATTTT.